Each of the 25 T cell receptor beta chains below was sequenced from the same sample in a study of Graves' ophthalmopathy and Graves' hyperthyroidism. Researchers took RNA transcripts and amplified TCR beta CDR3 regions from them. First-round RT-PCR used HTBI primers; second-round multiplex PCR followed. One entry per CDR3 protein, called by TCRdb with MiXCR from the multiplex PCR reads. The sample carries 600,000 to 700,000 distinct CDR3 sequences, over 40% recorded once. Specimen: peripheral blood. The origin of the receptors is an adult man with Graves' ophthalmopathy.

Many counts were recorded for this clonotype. CDR3 sequence (DNA): TGTGCCAGCAGTCCCGGGACAGGGGGCGAGCAGTACTTC. Translated: CASSPGTGGEQYF. The chain couples TRBV12-3 or TRBV12-4 to TRBJ2-7; TRBD1 aligns across 11 bases. The CDR3 runs to 13 residues. The J segment lost 6 bases and the V segment lost 5 bases, leaving 3 bases of the junction unmatched.

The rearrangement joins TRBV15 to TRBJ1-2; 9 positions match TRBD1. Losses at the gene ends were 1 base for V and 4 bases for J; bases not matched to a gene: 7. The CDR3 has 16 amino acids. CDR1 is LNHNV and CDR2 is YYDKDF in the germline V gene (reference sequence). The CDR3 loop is CATSRATGGGGYGYTF. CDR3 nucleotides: TGTGCCACCAGCAGAGCAACAGGGGGCGGGGGCTATGGCTACACCTTC.

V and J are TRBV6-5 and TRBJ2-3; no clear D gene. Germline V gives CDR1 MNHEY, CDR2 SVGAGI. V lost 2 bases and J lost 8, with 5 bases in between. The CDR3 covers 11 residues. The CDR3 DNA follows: TGTGCCAGCAGTTACGGTGCTACGCAGTATTTT. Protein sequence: CASSYGATQYF.

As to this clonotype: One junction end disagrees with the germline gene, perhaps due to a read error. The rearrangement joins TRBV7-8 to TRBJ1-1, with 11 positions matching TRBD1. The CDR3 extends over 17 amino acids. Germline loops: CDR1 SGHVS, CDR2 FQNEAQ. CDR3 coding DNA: TGCGCCAGCAGCCAAGATTTAGGGACAGGGGGATGGACTGAAGCTTTCTTT. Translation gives CASSQDLGTGGWTEAFF.

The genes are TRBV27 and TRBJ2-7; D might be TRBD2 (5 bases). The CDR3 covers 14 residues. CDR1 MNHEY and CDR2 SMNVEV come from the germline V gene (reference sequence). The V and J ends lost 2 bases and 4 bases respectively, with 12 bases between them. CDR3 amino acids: CASSLSRPGYEQYF. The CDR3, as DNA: TGTGCCAGCAGTTTAAGTAGGCCGGGATACGAGCAGTACTTC.

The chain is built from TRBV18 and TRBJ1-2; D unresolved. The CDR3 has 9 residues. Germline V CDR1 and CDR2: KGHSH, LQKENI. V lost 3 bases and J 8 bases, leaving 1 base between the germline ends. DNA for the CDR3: TGTGCCAGCTCACCCGGCTACACCTTC. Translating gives CASSPGYTF.

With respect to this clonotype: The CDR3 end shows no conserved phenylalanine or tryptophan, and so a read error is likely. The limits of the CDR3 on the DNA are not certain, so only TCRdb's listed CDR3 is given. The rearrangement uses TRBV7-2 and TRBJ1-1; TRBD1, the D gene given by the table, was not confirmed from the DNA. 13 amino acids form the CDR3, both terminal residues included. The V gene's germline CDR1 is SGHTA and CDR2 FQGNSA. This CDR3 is CASSLHRATEGFY.

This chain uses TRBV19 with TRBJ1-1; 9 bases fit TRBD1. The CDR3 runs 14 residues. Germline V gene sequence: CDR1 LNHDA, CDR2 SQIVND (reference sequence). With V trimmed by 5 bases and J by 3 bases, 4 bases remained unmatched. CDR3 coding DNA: TGTGCCAGTAGTTCGTGGACAGGGGACACTGAAGCTTTCTTT. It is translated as CASSSWTGDTEAFF. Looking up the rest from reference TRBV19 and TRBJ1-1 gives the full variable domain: DGGITQSPKYLFRKEGQNVTLSCEQNLNHDAMYWYRQDPGQGLRLIYYSQIVNDFQKGDIAEGYSVSREKKESFPLTVTSAQKNPTAFYLCASSSWTGDTEAFFGQGTRLTVV.

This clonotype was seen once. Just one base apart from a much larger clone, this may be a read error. The CDR3 sequence: CAGSPLRTSGNTIYF. CDR3 DNA sequence: TGTGCCGGCAGCCCACTTAGGACCTCAGGAAACACCATATATTTT. The chain has TRBV7-9 and TRBJ1-3; D unresolved. Germline V gives CDR1 SEHNR, CDR2 FQNEAQ (reference sequence). This CDR3 has 15 amino acids.

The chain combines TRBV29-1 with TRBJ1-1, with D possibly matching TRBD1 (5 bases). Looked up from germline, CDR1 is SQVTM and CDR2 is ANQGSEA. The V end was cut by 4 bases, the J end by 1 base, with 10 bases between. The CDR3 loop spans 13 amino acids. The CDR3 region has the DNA TGCAGCGTTGGAGTTGGGGCGAACACTGAAGCTTTCTTT. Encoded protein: CSVGVGANTEAFF.

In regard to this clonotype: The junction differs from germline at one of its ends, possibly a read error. This CDR3 is CSFGRRETQYF. CDR3 in DNA: TGCAGCTTTGGTAGACGAGAGACCCAATACTTC. V gene TRBV29-1 combines with J gene TRBJ2-5; D not certain. The germline gives CDR1 SQVTM, CDR2 ANQGSEA. CDR3 length equals 11 residues.

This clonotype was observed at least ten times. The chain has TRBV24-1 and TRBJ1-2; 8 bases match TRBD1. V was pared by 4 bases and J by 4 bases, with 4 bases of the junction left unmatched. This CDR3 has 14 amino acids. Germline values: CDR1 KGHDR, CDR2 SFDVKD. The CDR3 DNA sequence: TGTGCCACCAGTGAAGGGACAGGACCCTATGGCTACACCTTC. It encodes CATSEGTGPYGYTF.

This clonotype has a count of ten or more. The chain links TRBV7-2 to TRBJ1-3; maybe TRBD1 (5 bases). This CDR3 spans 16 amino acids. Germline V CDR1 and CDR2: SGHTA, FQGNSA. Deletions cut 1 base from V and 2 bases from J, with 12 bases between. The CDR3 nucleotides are TGTGCCAGCAGCTTAGTGCCGGGGGGAACTGGAAACACCATATATTTT. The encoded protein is CASSLVPGGTGNTIYF.

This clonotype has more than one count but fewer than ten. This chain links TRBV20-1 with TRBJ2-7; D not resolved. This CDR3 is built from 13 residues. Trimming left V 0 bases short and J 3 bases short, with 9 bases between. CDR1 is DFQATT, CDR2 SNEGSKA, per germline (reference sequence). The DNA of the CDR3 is TGCAGTGCTAGAGATCCGGTCGGCTACGAGCAGTACTTC. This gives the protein CSARDPVGYEQYF.

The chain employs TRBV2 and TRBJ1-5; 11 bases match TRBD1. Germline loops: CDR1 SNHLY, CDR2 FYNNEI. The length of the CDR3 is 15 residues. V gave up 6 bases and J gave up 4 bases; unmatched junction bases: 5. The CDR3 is CASRRTGGPNQPQHF. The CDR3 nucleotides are TGTGCCAGCAGACGGACAGGGGGCCCAAATCAGCCCCAGCATTTT.

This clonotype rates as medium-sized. CDR3 sequence reads: CASSPGTGSWETQYF. In nucleotides, the CDR3 is TGTGCCAGCAGCCCCGGGACAGGGAGTTGGGAGACCCAGTACTTC. V is TRBV7-8 and J is TRBJ2-5; 9 bases agree with TRBD1. V was clipped by 5 bases and J by 5 bases; unmatched bases: 9. Germline CDR1 is SGHVS and CDR2 is FQNEAQ. CDR3 length: 15 amino acids.

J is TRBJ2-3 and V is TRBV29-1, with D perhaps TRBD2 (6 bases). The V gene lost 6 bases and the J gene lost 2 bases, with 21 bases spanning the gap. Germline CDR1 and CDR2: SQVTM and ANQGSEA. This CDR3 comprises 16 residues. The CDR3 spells CSVLGGSGRHTDTQYF. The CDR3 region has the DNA TGCAGCGTCCTCGGGGGTAGCGGTCGTCACACAGATACGCAGTATTTT.

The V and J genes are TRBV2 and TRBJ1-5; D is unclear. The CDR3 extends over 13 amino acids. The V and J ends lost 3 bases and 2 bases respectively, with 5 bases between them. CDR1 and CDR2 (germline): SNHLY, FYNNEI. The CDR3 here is CASSDEGNQPQHF. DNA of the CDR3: TGTGCCAGCAGTGACGAGGGCAATCAGCCCCAGCATTTT.

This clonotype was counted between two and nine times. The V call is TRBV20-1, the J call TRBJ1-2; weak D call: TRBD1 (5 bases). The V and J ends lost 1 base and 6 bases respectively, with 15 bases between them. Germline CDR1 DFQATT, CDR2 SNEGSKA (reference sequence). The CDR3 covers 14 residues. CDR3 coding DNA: TGCAGTGCTAGAGGGGGCAGGGAAGAAAATGGCTACACCTTC. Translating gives CSARGGREENGYTF.

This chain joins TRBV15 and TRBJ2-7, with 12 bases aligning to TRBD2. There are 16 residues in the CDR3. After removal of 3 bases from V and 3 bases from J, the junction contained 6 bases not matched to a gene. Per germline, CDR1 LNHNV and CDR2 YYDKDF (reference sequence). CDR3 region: CATSSPGLAGGYEQYF. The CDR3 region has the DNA TGTGCCACCAGCAGTCCGGGACTAGCGGGTGGCTACGAGCAGTACTTC. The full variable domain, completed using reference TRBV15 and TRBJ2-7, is DAMVIQNPRYQVTQFGKPVTLSCSQTLNHNVMYWYQQKSSQAPKLLFHYYDKDFNNEADTPDNFQSRRPNTSFCFLDIRSPGLGDTAMYLCATSSPGLAGGYEQYFGPGTRLTVT.

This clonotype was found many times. In DNA form, the CDR3 reads TGTGCCAGCAGCCCCGGGACACTTTACGAGCAGTACTTC. It codes for CASSPGTLYEQYF. V usage is TRBV7-9 and J usage is TRBJ2-7, with D possibly matching TRBD1 (6 bases). The germline gives CDR1 SEHNR, CDR2 FQNEAQ (reference sequence). The CDR3 spans 13 residues. V lost 5 bases and J 4 bases, leaving 12 bases between the germline ends.

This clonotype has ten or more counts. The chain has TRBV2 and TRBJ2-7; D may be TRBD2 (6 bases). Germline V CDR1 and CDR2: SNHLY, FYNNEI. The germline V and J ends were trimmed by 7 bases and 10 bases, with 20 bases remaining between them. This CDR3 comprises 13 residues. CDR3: CASTPRGAGFQYF. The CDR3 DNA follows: TGTGCCAGCACTCCTCGGGGAGCGGGTTTTCAGTACTTC.

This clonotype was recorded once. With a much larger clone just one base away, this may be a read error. CDR3 DNA sequence: TGCGCCAGCAGCGGCGGACTAGCGGGAGCTGGAGAGCAGTACTTC. As protein: CASSGGLAGAGEQYF. The V and J genes are TRBV5-1 and TRBJ2-7; 13 bases map to TRBD2. The CDR3 is 15 residues long. The germline gives CDR1 SGHRS, CDR2 YFSETQ. After removal of 4 bases from V and 7 bases from J, the junction contained 8 bases not matched to a gene.

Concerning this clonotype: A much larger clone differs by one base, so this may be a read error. In DNA, the CDR3 is TGTGCCAGCAGTAAGGGACAGGGAGACCAGTCCCAGCATTTT. Its translation is CASSKGQGDQSQHF. V gene TRBV10-3 combines with J gene TRBJ1-5; 9 nucleotides line up with TRBD1. The germline gives CDR1 ENHRY, CDR2 SYGVKD. This CDR3 comprises 14 residues.

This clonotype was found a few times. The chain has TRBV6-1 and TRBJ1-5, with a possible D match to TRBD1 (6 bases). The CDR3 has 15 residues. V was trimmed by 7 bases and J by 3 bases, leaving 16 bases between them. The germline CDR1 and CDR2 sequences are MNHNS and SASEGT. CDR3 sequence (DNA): TGTGCCAGCATTAATTCGGACAGCAACAATCAGCCCCAGCATTTT. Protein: CASINSDSNNQPQHF.